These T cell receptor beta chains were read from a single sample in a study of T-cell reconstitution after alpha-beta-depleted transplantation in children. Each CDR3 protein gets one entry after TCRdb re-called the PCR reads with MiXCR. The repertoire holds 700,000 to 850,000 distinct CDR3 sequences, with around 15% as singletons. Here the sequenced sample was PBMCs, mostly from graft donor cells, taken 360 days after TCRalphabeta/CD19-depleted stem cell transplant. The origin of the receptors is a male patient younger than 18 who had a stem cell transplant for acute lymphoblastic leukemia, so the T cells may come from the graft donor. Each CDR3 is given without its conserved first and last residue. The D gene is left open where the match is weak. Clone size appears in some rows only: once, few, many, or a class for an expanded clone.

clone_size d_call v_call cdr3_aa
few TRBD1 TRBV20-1 SALEGAGSINYGYT
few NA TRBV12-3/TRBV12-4 ASRVTGQETQY
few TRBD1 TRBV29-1 SVGDRSPVEQY
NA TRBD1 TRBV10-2 ASSMDRPSEQY
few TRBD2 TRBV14 ASSQEKGLAGHTGELF
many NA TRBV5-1 ASSSLSLSNTEAF
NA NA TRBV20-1 SARDLIYEQY
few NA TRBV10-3 AIILRETQY
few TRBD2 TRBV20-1 SARDPAGRYNEQF
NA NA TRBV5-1 ASSLKSGASGYEQY
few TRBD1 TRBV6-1 ASRPGTGGLEQF
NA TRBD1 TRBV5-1 ASSSGDRGGTEAF
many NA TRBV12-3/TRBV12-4 ASSGSTARQHGQF
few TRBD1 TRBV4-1 ASSQDRGPWEKLF
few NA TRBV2 ASRSDGSYEQY
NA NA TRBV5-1 ASSLGPREGEQY
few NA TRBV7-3 ASSAARNTEAF
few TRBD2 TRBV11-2 ASSLRGRERATLGDTQY
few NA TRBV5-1 ASSPGRGAEAF
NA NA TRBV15 ATTAAANYGYT
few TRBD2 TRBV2 ASSEDSGRINEQY
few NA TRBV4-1 ASSQGRILAETQY
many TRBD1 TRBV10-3 AISAGTGSTDTQY
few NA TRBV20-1 SARFPGETQY
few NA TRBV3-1 ASSRGTVAYEQY
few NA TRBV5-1 ASSLVQKEETQY
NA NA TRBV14 ASSPRDLQAAPYDYT
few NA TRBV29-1 SVEDRKGISEQY
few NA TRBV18 ASSSADPSTDTQY
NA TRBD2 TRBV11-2 ASSLVGRESSYNEQF
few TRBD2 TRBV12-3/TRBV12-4 ASSHVAGGHYNEQF
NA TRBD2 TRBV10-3 AIGPHAGGEQY
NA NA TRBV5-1 ASSLTESYNEQF
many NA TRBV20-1 SAREAAYEQY
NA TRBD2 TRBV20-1 SARATSGWYNEQF
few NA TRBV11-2 ASSSLGGTQY
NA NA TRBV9 ASSVEGPYGNNEQF
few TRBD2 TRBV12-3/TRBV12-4 ASTPGGGPGEQF
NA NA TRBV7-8 ASSLGYYPHNEQF
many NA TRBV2 ASSAREQF
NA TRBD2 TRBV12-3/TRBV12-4 ASSSSGSVWETQY
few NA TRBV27 ASSFDRTTYNEQF
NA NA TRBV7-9 ASSLEFSDTQY
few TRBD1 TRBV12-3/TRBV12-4 ASSPGQLREAF
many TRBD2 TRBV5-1 ASSFLAGGPLYNEQF
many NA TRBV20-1 SAREITGELF
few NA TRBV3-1 ASSQVYTDTQY
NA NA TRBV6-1 ASSLRDGAYEEY
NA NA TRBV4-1 ASSDSGLLNTQY